Presented here are 6 T cell receptor beta chains from one specimen sequenced in a study of cytomegalovirus exposure and HLA in healthy donors. The PCR used 60 Vbeta and 13 Jbeta primers. Using immunoSEQ multiplex PCR, the repertoire was profiled, and TCRdb retains in-frame clones only, with some absent. The table lists 150,000 or so clones, 70% of them singletons. The sequencing sample was made of PBMCs. The receptor set was obtained from a woman in her sixties in good health and CMV-seropositive.

The chain combines TRBV2 with TRBJ2-5, with D possibly being TRBD2 (5 bases). CDR3 length: 14 amino acids. The germline V gene has CDR1 SNHLY and CDR2 FYNNEI. The V end was cut by 9 bases, the J end by 5 bases, with 19 bases between. The CDR3 DNA is TGTGCCAGTCGACGGGAAGACCGGAGGGAGACCCAGTACTTC. Its protein is CASRREDRRETQYF. Full variable domain (rest looked up from reference TRBV2 and TRBJ2-5): EPEVTQTPSHQVTQMGQEVILRCVPISNHLYFYWYRQILGQKVEFLVSFYNNEISEKSEIFDDQFSVERPDGSNFTLKIRSTKLEDSAMYFCASRREDRRETQYFGPGTRLLVL.

Written as DNA, the CDR3 is TGTGCCAGCAGTCATTCTAGCGCCAGCTCCTACGAGCAGTACTTC. This translates into CASSHSSASSYEQYF. The chain employs TRBV28 and TRBJ2-7, with a tentative D call TRBD2 (6 bases). Germline CDR1 MDHEN, CDR2 SYDVKM. Deletions cut 5 bases from V and 0 bases from J, with 14 bases between. The CDR3 runs 15 residues.

The rearrangement joins TRBV16 to TRBJ2-2; D is uncertain. The CDR3 runs to 15 residues. Trimming took off 3 bases at V and 4 bases at J, with 12 bases between the two ends. From germline, CDR1 is KGHSY and CDR2 FQNENV. The CDR3, as DNA: TGTGCCAGCAGCCAGTACTCGACTGGCACCGGGGAGCTGTTTTTT. It specifies CASSQYSTGTGELFF.

The chain joins TRBV14 to TRBJ1-5; D not certain. Germline lookup yields CDR1 SGHDN and CDR2 FVKESK. This CDR3 comprises 13 residues. With 2 bases removed from V and 2 bases from J, the gap between germline ends came to 4 bases. CDR3 protein: CASSQTGNQPQHF. The CDR3 coding sequence is TGTGCCAGCAGCCAAACTGGCAATCAGCCCCAGCATTTT. Full variable domain (rest looked up from reference TRBV14 and TRBJ1-5): EAGVTQFPSHSVIEKGQTVTLRCDPISGHDNLYWYRRVMGKEIKFLLHFVKESKQDESGMPNNRFLAERTGGTYSTLKVQPAELEDSGVYFCASSQTGNQPQHFGDGTRLSIL.

The chain combines TRBV27 with TRBJ1-4; TRBD1 is a possible D gene (5 bases). Germline V CDR1 and CDR2: MNHEY, SMNVEV (reference sequence). This CDR3 has 14 amino acids. V lost 2 bases to trimming and J lost 8 bases, with 12 bases between them. The CDR3 loop is CASSLRMGGEKLFF. For the CDR3, the DNA is TGTGCCAGCAGTTTAAGGATGGGGGGAGAAAAACTGTTTTTT.

This clone has only a few counts. The rearrangement uses TRBV28 and TRBJ2-7; TRBD1 matches at 9 bases. This CDR3 comprises 13 residues. Germline V gene lookup returns CDR1 MDHEN and CDR2 SYDVKM. The junction had 4 bases not matched to a gene; V was cut back by 7 bases and J by 3 bases. The CDR3 DNA reads TGTGCCAGCAACAGGGACAGGGACTACGAGCAGTACTTC. Protein sequence: CASNRDRDYEQYF.